This TCR beta chain was captured by sequencing in a study of shared clonotypes between healthy human individuals. Looking at the study overall: CD4 naive cells filled three plates per donor, CD4 memory three, CD8 naive two and CD8 memory one.

Concerning this clone: Its antigen remains unknown.

The donor cohort consisted entirely of Caucasian adults residing in Nashville, Tennessee. To make CD8 memory, CD45RO+ cells were put together with CCR7-negative CD45RA+ TemRA cells. Findings of the study overall: Tissue TCR repertoires likely differ from these blood-only repertoires.

Using immunoSEQ multiplex PCR, the repertoire was profiled, and TCRdb retains in-frame clones only, with some absent. Of about 380,000 clones listed, about 96% are singletons. The CDR3 consists of 17 residues. Germline lookup yields CDR1 SGHVS and CDR2 FNYEAQ. Trimming removed 1 base at V and 1 base at J, with 16 bases between. The chain is built from TRBV7-6 and TRBJ2-5; tentative D call: TRBD2 (6 bases). The sequence came from a young man in good health. Specimen: memory CD8+ T cells sorted from blood. As to subset: CD45RO+ cells pooled with CCR7-negative TemRA cells. The CDR3 loop is CASSLGDSGYLQETQYF. For the CDR3, the DNA is TGTGCCAGCAGCTTAGGTGATAGCGGCTACCTCCAAGAGACCCAGTACTTC.